This is a list of T cell receptor beta chains from one sample in a study of blood T cell repertoires in COVID-19. Profiled with immunoSEQ multiplex PCR; TCRdb holds only in-frame clones, not every one. The sample has about 380,000 clones, approximately 77% seen once. Material: peripheral blood. These receptors all come from a human donor with acute or convalescent COVID-19. The donor label of this sample is uncertain. The CDR3 runs from the conserved cysteine through the conserved F or W. The D gene is left open where the match is weak. Rows give clone size only sometimes, using once, few, many, or a class for an expanded clone.

J | size | V | D | CDR3 | DNA
TRBJ2-7 | - | TRBV7-9 | - | CASSPTSGATYEQYF | TGTGCCAGCAGCCCGACCTCAGGGGCGACCTACGAGCAGTACTTC
TRBJ1-2 | - | TRBV2 | TRBD1 | CASSGQGAPMGGYTF | TGTGCCAGCAGTGGACAGGGGGCCCCAATGGGTGGCTACACCTTC
TRBJ2-1 | - | TRBV6-2/TRBV6-3 | TRBD2 | CASSNRAGISYNEQFF | TGTGCCAGCAGTAATCGAGCGGGGATCTCCTACAATGAGCAGTTCTTC
TRBJ2-2 | - | TRBV29-1 | TRBD1 | CSARQGNTGELFF | TGCAGCGCAAGACAGGGGAACACCGGGGAGCTGTTTTTT
TRBJ2-2 | - | TRBV4-2 | TRBD1 | CASSQGTGKGGELFF | TGTGCCAGCAGCCAGGGGACAGGGAAGGGCGGGGAGCTGTTTTTT
TRBJ1-1 | few | TRBV27 | TRBD1 | CASSSRDRGPYTEAFF | TGTGCCAGCAGTTCCCGGGACAGGGGGCCTTACACTGAAGCTTTCTTT
TRBJ1-3 | - | TRBV7-6 | TRBD1 | CASSLGTGGNTIYF | TGTGCCAGCAGCTTAGGGACAGGGGGAAACACCATATATTTT
TRBJ2-3 | - | TRBV30 | TRBD1 | CAHGQGSDTQYF | TGTGCCCATGGACAGGGGTCAGATACGCAGTATTTT
TRBJ1-5 | - | TRBV2 | TRBD1 | CATDREKGPNQPQHF | TGTGCCACAGACAGGGAGAAGGGGCCCAATCAGCCCCAGCATTTT
TRBJ1-1 | few | TRBV20-1 | TRBD1 | CSASQGVDTEAFF | TGCAGTGCTAGTCAGGGGGTGGACACTGAAGCTTTCTTT
TRBJ1-1 | - | TRBV5-1 | TRBD1 | CASSPDVTGVGEAFF | TGCGCCAGCAGCCCGGACGTGACAGGGGTAGGTGAAGCTTTCTTT
TRBJ1-1 | - | TRBV28 | - | CASSLPGVNTEAFF | TGTGCCAGCAGTTTGCCAGGGGTGAACACTGAAGCTTTCTTT
TRBJ2-7 | - | TRBV27 | TRBD1 | CASSTYGTAAYEQYF | TGTGCCAGCAGTACTTACGGGACAGCGGCCTACGAGCAGTACTTC
TRBJ2-2 | once | TRBV11-3 | - | CASSLAAGTGELFF | TGTGCCAGCAGCTTAGCGGCAGGGACCGGGGAGCTGTTTTTT
TRBJ2-1 | - | TRBV4-1 | - | CASSQDLAGQFF | TGCGCCAGCAGCCAAGATCTGGCAGGGCAGTTCTTC
TRBJ2-6 | - | TRBV28 | TRBD1 | CASIGTEWISGANVLTF | TGTGCCAGCATCGGGACAGAGTGGATTTCTGGGGCCAACGTCCTGACTTTC
TRBJ1-2 | - | TRBV7-9 | TRBD1 | CASSGVRRDRGALGYTF | TGTGCCAGCAGCGGCGTTCGGCGGGACAGGGGAGCTCTCGGCTACACCTTC
TRBJ2-1 | - | TRBV20-1 | TRBD2 | CSASRTSGRNNEQFF | TGCAGTGCCAGTAGGACTAGCGGGAGGAACAATGAGCAGTTCTTC
TRBJ2-2 | - | TRBV11-2 | - | CASSFSAGELFF | TGTGCCAGCAGCTTTAGCGCCGGGGAGCTGTTTTTT
TRBJ2-6 | few | TRBV5-1 | TRBD1 | CASSAPTGGDPRSGANVLTF | TGCGCCAGCAGCGCTCCGACAGGGGGGGATCCTCGTTCTGGGGCCAACGTCCTGACTTTC
TRBJ2-1 | - | TRBV5-6 | - | CASTLRSSYNEQFF | TGTGCCAGCACCTTGAGGAGCTCCTACAATGAGCAGTTCTTC
TRBJ1-1 | - | TRBV18 | TRBD1 | CASSPIHRGEDTEAFF | TGTGCCAGCTCACCGATCCACAGGGGGGAGGACACTGAAGCTTTCTTT
TRBJ1-1 | - | TRBV6-5 | - | CASRSGGRRNTEAFF | TGTGCCAGCAGGTCCGGTGGCAGGCGGAACACTGAAGCTTTCTTT
TRBJ1-4 | - | TRBV5-4 | - | CASSLGAREKLFF | TGTGCCAGCAGCCTTGGTGCCCGGGAAAAACTGTTTTTT
TRBJ1-2 | - | TRBV5-1 | - | CASSLASGREEGYTF | TGCGCCAGCAGCTTGGCCTCAGGCAGGGAGGAAGGCTACACCTTC
TRBJ1-1 | - | TRBV4-1 | - | CASSQDRAPNTEAFF | TGCGCCAGCAGCCAAGACAGGGCTCCGAACACTGAAGCTTTCTTT
TRBJ2-5 | - | TRBV6-5 | - | CASSYGGQTKETQYF | TGTGCCAGCAGTTACGGAGGACAGACTAAAGAGACCCAGTACTTC
TRBJ1-2 | once | TRBV5-4 | - | CASSFIGVNYGYTF | TGTGCCAGCAGCTTCATAGGAGTTAACTATGGCTACACCTTC
TRBJ1-4 | - | TRBV30 | TRBD1 | CAWTDRVEGEKLFF | TGTGCCTGGACCGACAGGGTGGAGGGTGAAAAACTGTTTTTT
TRBJ2-1 | - | TRBV27 | - | CASSPTGAGGYNEQFF | TGTGCCAGCAGTCCCACGGGAGCGGGTGGATACAATGAGCAGTTCTTC
TRBJ1-6 | - | TRBV7-9 | TRBD1 | CASSRTGEDSPLHF | TGTGCCAGCAGCCGGACAGGGGAAGATTCACCCCTCCACTTT
TRBJ2-3 | - | TRBV7-8 | TRBD2 | CASRGGLPRDTQYF | TGTGCCAGCAGGGGAGGGTTGCCCAGAGATACGCAGTATTTT
TRBJ2-7 | - | TRBV2 | TRBD1 | CASSRDRDSYEQYF | TGTGCCAGCTCCCGGGACAGGGACTCCTACGAGCAGTACTTC
TRBJ2-7 | few | TRBV6-5 | TRBD1 | CASRGQGGPYEQYF | TGTGCCAGCAGGGGACAGGGAGGCCCCTACGAGCAGTACTTC
TRBJ1-6 | - | TRBV9 | - | CASSVAQGNSPLHF | TGTGCCAGCAGCGTAGCCCAGGGAAATTCACCCCTCCACTTT
TRBJ2-2 | once | TRBV5-5 | - | CASSGAPGSTGELFF | TGTGCCAGCAGCGGAGCGCCGGGGAGCACCGGGGAGCTGTTTTTT
TRBJ1-6 | - | TRBV21-1 | - | CASSKPTGVGNSPLHF | TGTGCCAGCAGCAAACCTACAGGGGTCGGGAATTCACCCCTCCACTTT
TRBJ1-4 | - | TRBV7-9 | TRBD1 | CASSPTQGAGRTNEKLFF | TGTGCCAGCAGCCCCACGCAGGGGGCGGGAAGAACTAATGAAAAACTGTTTTTT
TRBJ2-7 | - | TRBV5-1 | - | CASSLQGSYEQYF | TGCGCCAGCAGCTTGCAGGGTTCCTACGAGCAGTACTTC
TRBJ1-2 | - | TRBV29-1 | - | CSVPGIDGYTF | TGCAGCGTTCCAGGAATCGATGGCTACACCTTC
TRBJ2-1 | - | TRBV27 | TRBD2 | CASSFRVLAGGRNEQFF | TGTGCCAGCAGTTTCAGAGTTCTAGCGGGAGGGCGCAATGAGCAGTTCTTC
TRBJ1-1 | - | TRBV6-5 | TRBD1 | CASSYEGAITEAFF | TGTGCCAGCAGTTATGAGGGGGCGATCACTGAAGCTTTCTTT
TRBJ2-4 | - | TRBV6-5 | - | CASSHPHEGAGIQYF | TGTGCCAGCAGCCATCCTCATGAGGGCGCCGGCATTCAGTACTTC
TRBJ1-3 | - | TRBV7-9 | - | CASSLIVGNTIYF | TGTGCCAGCAGTCTTATTGTCGGAAACACCATATATTTT
TRBJ1-1 | - | TRBV6-2/TRBV6-3 | - | CASSPGKRGATEAFF | TGTGCCAGCAGCCCAGGGAAGCGGGGTGCCACTGAAGCTTTCTTT